The clone carrying this T cell receptor (beta chain) ranks as medium-sized. This CDR3 spans 13 amino acids. Germline V gene data show CDR1 as LGHNT and CDR2 as FRNRAP. J gave up 10 bases and V 3 bases, and 6 bases lay outside the gene matches. This specimen comes from a study of immune heterogeneity within non-small cell lung tumors. Study in general: Squamous cell carcinomas accounted for 4 of the tumors, non-squamous carcinomas for 10, and 1 was not otherwise specified.

With approximately 650 ng used per sample, the template was genomic DNA from bulk tumor. Surgical sampling yielded several biopsies per primary tumor (spaced far apart). Those enrolled were patients newly diagnosed with untreated non-small cell lung cancer and undergoing curative surgery. Sample donors consisted of newly diagnosed non-small cell lung cancer patients who were undergoing surgery with curative intent. Multiplex PCR with 32 V and 13 J primers amplified TCR beta CDR3. MiXCR, run by TCRdb on the multiplex PCR reads, gives a single entry per CDR3 protein. The sample carries roughly 3,000 distinct CDR3 sequences, around 41% recorded once.

Sample: lung tumor tissue. This TCR derives from a woman between 45 and 60 years old with non-small cell lung cancer. V gene TRBV12-5 combines with J gene TRBJ1-2; 9 bases are a match to TRBD1. The CDR3, as DNA: TGTGCTAGTGGTTTCCCGTGGACAGGGGACTACACCTTC. Its protein is CASGFPWTGDYTF. Full variable domain (remainder filled in from reference TRBV12-5 and TRBJ1-2): DARVTQTPRHKVTEMGQEVTMRCQPILGHNTVFWYRQTMMQGLELLAYFRNRAPLDDSGMPKDRFSAEMPDATLATLKIQPSEPRDSAVYFCASGFPWTGDYTFGSGTRLTVV.